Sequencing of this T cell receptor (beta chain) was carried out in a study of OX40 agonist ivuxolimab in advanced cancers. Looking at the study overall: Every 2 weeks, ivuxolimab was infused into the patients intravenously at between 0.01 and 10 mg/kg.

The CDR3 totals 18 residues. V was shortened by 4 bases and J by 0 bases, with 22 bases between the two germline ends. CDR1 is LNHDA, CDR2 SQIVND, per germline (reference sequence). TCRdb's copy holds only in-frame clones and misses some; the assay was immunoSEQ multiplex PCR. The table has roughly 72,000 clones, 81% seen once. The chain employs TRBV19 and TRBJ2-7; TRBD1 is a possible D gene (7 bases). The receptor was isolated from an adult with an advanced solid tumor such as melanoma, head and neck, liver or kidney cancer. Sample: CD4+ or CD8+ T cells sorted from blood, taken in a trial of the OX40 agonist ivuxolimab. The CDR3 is CASSRGPRGTASSYEQYF. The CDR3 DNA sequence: TGTGCCAGTAGTAGGGGGCCCCGGGGGACAGCGAGCTCCTACGAGCAGTACTTC.